This T cell receptor (beta chain) came from a study of blood T cell repertoires in COVID-19 (dated by TCRdb to about 2020). Broadly, across the study: Collaborator samples came from the United States, Italy and Spain and covered acute and convalescent phases of COVID-19. The samples were drawn from the first 160 participants of the ongoing ImmuneRACE study and from 1,254 subjects provided by 6 global collaborators. Where available, HLA class I and class II types were taken from metadata supplied by the sample provider and were not determined by assay-based typing. The material from the prospective study consisted of cDNA or gDNA derived from T cells, B-cell-depleted T cells, or PBMCs. The repertoires were released in a freely available public database intended as a resource for research on the immune response to SARS-CoV-2. Deeply sampled blood TCRbeta repertoires from subjects exposed to, actively infected with, or recovered from COVID-19 were included in the dataset. Sample metadata almost always included a de-identified subject ID, COVID-19 status, age in years and sex. Findings and caveats that apply to the study as a whole: Clinical and demographic metadata were provided uncurated, with the amount varying by source and participant.

About this clone itself: The clone's antigen remains unknown. Qualities for individual bases were not recorded, and no much larger clone is one base off.

TCRbeta CDR3 regions were amplified from genomic DNA by means of the immunoSEQ Assay, a bias-controlled multiplex PCR. Per the source publication's procedure: Nucleated cell counts per sample were estimated from amplification of reference gene primers within the assay. To quantify the absolute abundance of each unique TCRbeta CDR3 rearrangement, sequence reads were collapsed and filtered. Productive Simpson clonality was computed per sample as the square root of Simpson's diversity index over productive rearrangements. Drawn from immuneACCESS, this table holds only the in-frame rearrangements with V and J called that TCRdb kept. Clones are partly lost; checked studies trace under half to an unresolved V gene and leave the rest unexplained. Clone size and V and J calls were adopted from that table, with D and trimming inferred from the DNA. Counted in this sample were hundreds of thousands of clones; roughly 87% of them appeared once. About 3% of the sample is taken by the ten largest.

From the cysteine through the phenylalanine, the CDR3 covers 15 amino acids. The CDR3 DNA has 45 bases and is translated from base 1. Based on the germline V gene, the CDR1 and CDR2 sequences are MGHDK and SYGVNS. Trimming at the junction amounts to 4 bases on V and 1 base on J, and the germline ends lie 11 bases apart. Each collaborating institution followed its own protocols to collect whole blood in K2EDTA tubes. Collaborator samples were shipped for TCRbeta analysis as frozen whole blood, isolated PBMCs, or DNA extracted from either sample type. The chain joins TRBV25-1 to TRBJ1-3, with the D gene not clear enough to name. The source of this sequence is a man younger than 35 with active or convalescent COVID-19. The material sequenced was peripheral blood. The nucleotide sequence is given as TGTGCCAGCAGTGGCGGAGGGCCGTCTGGAAACACCATATATTTT. Its product reads: CASSGGGPSGNTIYF.